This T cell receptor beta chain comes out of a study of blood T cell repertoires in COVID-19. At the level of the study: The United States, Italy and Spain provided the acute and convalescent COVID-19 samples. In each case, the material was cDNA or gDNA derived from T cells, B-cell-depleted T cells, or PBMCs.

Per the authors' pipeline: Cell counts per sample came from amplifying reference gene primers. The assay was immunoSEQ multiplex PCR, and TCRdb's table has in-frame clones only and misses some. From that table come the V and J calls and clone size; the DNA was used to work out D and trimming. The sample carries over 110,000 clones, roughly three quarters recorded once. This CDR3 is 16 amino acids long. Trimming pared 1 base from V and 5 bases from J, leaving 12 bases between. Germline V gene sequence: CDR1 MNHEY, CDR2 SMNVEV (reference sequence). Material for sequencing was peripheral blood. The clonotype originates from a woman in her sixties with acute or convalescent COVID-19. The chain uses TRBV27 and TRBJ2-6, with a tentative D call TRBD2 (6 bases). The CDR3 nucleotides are TGTGCCAGCAGTTTATTCCGGGGAGGAAGGGCCAACGTCCTGACTTTC. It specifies CASSLFRGGRANVLTF. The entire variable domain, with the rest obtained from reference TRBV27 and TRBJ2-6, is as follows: EAQVTQNPRYLITVTGKKLTVTCSQNMNHEYMSWYRQDPGLGLRQIYYSMNVEVTDKGDVPEGYKVSRKEKRNFPLILESPSPNQTSLYFCASSLFRGGRANVLTFGAGSRLTVL.